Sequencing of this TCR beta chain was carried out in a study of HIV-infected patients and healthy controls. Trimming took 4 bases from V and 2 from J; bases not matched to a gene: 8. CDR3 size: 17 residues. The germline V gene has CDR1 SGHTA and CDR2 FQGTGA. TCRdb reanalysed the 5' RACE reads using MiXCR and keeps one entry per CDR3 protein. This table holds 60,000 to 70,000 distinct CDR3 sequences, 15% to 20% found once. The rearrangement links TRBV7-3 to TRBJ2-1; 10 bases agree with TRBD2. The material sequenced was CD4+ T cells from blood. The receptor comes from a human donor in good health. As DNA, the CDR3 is TGTGCCAGCAGCTCCCATGAAGGACTAGCGGCCTACAATGAGCAGTTCTTC. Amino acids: CASSSHEGLAAYNEQFF.